This T cell receptor beta chain was identified in a study of vaccination effects on CD4 cells after COVID-19. Study summary: Vaccination followed sampling of two convalescent patients by 16 days and one week respectively. Regarding the study as a whole: Marked contraction was observed in infection-induced and vaccine-induced clones late after vaccination.

Expansion of antigen-specific CD4+ T cells with viral peptide pools was carried out by the ViraFEST assay before sequencing. Following culture for approximately 11 days, CD4+ T cells were isolated. The person was diagnosed with PCR-confirmed SARS-CoV-2 infection between March and December 2020. Wells containing approximately 2 million PBMC each were cultured with around 9.1 IU/ml IL-2 and 10 ug/ml peptides. A half-volume exchange with IL-2 medium occurred on days 3 and 7. Remarks on this clone: Antigen unknown.

Assay used: immunoSEQ multiplex PCR; TCRdb lists only in-frame clones, some missing. This sample has 40,000 or so clones, with more than 60% found just once. Trimming removed 3 bases from V and 3 bases from J, with 8 bases in between. The CDR3 is 13 amino acids. Per germline, CDR1 KGHSH and CDR2 LQKENI. The receptor was isolated from a human donor who had a prior SARS-CoV-2 infection. The sequences come from CD4+ T cells from PBMCs cultured with a peptide pool, collected before COVID-19 vaccination. The V call is TRBV18, the J call TRBJ2-5; the D gene is possibly TRBD2 (5 bases). Here the CDR3 reads CASSPSGKETQYF. The CDR3 coding sequence is TGTGCCAGCTCACCGTCGGGGAAAGAGACCCAGTACTTC.